This T cell receptor (beta chain) was captured in a study of cytomegalovirus exposure and HLA in healthy donors. Primers: 60 Vbeta forward and 13 Jbeta reverse. Clones were sequenced by immunoSEQ multiplex PCR, and TCRdb holds only the in-frame ones, with some missing. Among about 200,000 clones listed, 70% to 85% were seen once. Germline V CDR1 and CDR2: SGHRS, YFSETQ. The CDR3 totals 14 residues. The V and J ends lost 0 bases and 1 base, in that order; junction bases with no gene match: 0. The TCR comes from a man over 45 in good health and CMV-seronegative. The gene calls are TRBV5-1 and TRBJ1-1; 7 nucleotides line up with TRBD1. Sequenced: PBMCs. DNA for the CDR3: TGCGCCAGCAGCTTGGAGGGGGCGAACACTGAAGCTTTCTTT. Protein sequence: CASSLEGANTEAFF.